These 24 T cell receptor beta chains were all obtained from the same sample, sequenced in a study of T cells in Graves' hyperthyroidism and ophthalmopathy. Template material for amplifying TCR beta CDR3 regions consisted of RNA transcripts. HTBI primers were used for first-round RT-PCR of the TCR CDR3. TCRdb re-derived calls from the multiplex PCR reads in MiXCR, one entry per CDR3 protein. The sample yields about 400,000 distinct CDR3 sequences, roughly an eighth seen once. The source material was blood. These TCRs come from a woman aged 18-35 years with Graves' hyperthyroidism.

This clonotype was recorded at least ten times. The rearrangement joins TRBV7-3 to TRBJ2-2, with 8 bases identical to TRBD2. This CDR3 has 14 amino acids. The trim removed 1 base at V and 7 bases at J, leaving 2 bases unmatched. Germline-derived CDR1 and CDR2 are SGHTA and FQGTGA. This CDR3 reads CASSLISGNGELFF. CDR3 coding DNA: TGTGCCAGCAGCTTAATTAGCGGGAACGGGGAGCTGTTTTTT.

This clonotype was found many times. The chain is built from TRBV12-3 or TRBV12-4 and TRBJ2-1; tentative D call: TRBD2 (5 bases). The CDR3 covers 13 residues. Trimming took 6 bases from V and 9 from J, leaving 15 bases between them. CDR3: CASSNQAGSEQFF. The CDR3 region has the DNA TGTGCCAGCAGCAACCAGGCGGGCAGTGAGCAGTTCTTC.

V usage is TRBV7-3 and J usage is TRBJ2-3; TRBD2 aligns across 10 bases. V lost 5 bases and J lost 1; bases outside the gene matches: 3. Germline values: CDR1 SGHTA, CDR2 FQGTGA. The CDR3 contains 15 residues. The CDR3 is CASSNGLAGTDTQYF. CDR3 DNA: TGTGCCAGCAGCAACGGACTAGCGGGCACAGATACGCAGTATTTT.

This clonotype was seen a few times. This chain connects TRBV6-5 to TRBJ2-1; 8 nucleotides agree with TRBD2. CDR1 MNHEY and CDR2 SVGAGI come from the germline V gene. The V segment lost 2 bases and the J segment 7 bases; nucleotides outside the gene matches: 7. CDR3 length equals 15 residues. The DNA of the CDR3 is TGTGCCAGCAGTTACCCCCGGACTAGCCGTAATGAGCAGTTCTTC. It specifies CASSYPRTSRNEQFF.

This clonotype has a count of ten or more. The CDR3 DNA reads as TGTGCCAGCAGTTTGGGTTTCGGGGGTAGGGGGGAGACCCAGTACTTC. It codes for CASSLGFGGRGETQYF. The chain employs TRBV28 and TRBJ2-5, with D perhaps assigned TRBD1 or TRBD2 (6 bases each). V was cut by 3 bases and J by 5 bases, with 19 bases left in between. This CDR3 is 16 amino acids long. Germline-derived CDR1 and CDR2 are MDHEN and SYDVKM. Filled out from reference TRBV28 and TRBJ2-5, the complete variable domain reads DVKVTQSSRYLVKRTGEKVFLECVQDMDHENMFWYRQDPGLGLRLIYFSYDVKMKEKGDIPEGYSVSREKKERFSLILESASTNQTSMYLCASSLGFGGRGETQYFGPGTRLLVL.

This clonotype was detected many times. The genes are TRBV7-3 and TRBJ2-1, with no clear D. Trimming took off 2 bases at V and 4 bases at J, with 6 bases between the two ends. This CDR3 comprises 13 residues. Germline V CDR1 and CDR2: SGHTA, FQGTGA. The CDR3 nucleotides are TGTGCCAGCAGCTTATTAGGATACAATGAGCAGTTCTTC. It is translated as CASSLLGYNEQFF.

This clonotype occurred many times. The gene calls are TRBV18 and TRBJ2-7, with a tentative D call TRBD2 (5 bases). V lost 4 bases and J lost 5, with 12 bases in between. The CDR3 extends over 13 amino acids. Germline CDR1 KGHSH, CDR2 LQKENI. The CDR3 nucleotides are TGTGCCAGCTCACGAGGGCAGGATAACGAGCAGTACTTC. Translating gives CASSRGQDNEQYF.

This clonotype was detected a few times. The chain recombines TRBV29-1 with TRBJ2-2, with D possibly called TRBD1 or TRBD2 (5 bases each). Germline values: CDR1 SQVTM, CDR2 ANQGSEA. The CDR3 is 18 residues long. Trimming removed 7 bases at V and 2 bases at J, with 26 bases between. CDR3 protein: CSAGPPRQSGKNTGELFF. The CDR3 nucleotides are TGCAGCGCGGGGCCCCCACGACAGTCTGGGAAAAACACCGGGGAGCTGTTTTTT.

This clonotype showed up many times. V and J are TRBV28 and TRBJ1-5; D gene ambiguous. CDR3 length: 14 amino acids. V lost 7 bases, J lost 7 bases, and 17 bases lay in between. From germline, CDR1 is MDHEN and CDR2 SYDVKM. CDR3: CASIQGGSRQPQHF. In nucleotides, the CDR3 is TGTGCCAGCATCCAAGGTGGGTCGCGGCAGCCCCAGCATTTT. The full variable domain, completed using reference TRBV28 and TRBJ1-5, is DVKVTQSSRYLVKRTGEKVFLECVQDMDHENMFWYRQDPGLGLRLIYFSYDVKMKEKGDIPEGYSVSREKKERFSLILESASTNQTSMYLCASIQGGSRQPQHFGDGTRLSIL.

This clonotype was seen repeatedly, ten times or more. CDR3 residues: CASSTGQGRTDTQYF. In DNA, the CDR3 is TGTGCCAGTAGTACCGGACAGGGTAGGACAGATACGCAGTATTTT. The genes are TRBV19 and TRBJ2-3; 8 bases map to TRBD1. The germline CDR1 and CDR2 sequences are LNHDA and SQIVND (reference sequence). The V gene end was trimmed by 4 bases and the J gene end by 3 bases; junction bases not matched to a gene: 6. The CDR3 covers 15 residues.

CDR3 in amino acids: CATSREPDTQYF. CDR3 DNA sequence: TGTGCCACCAGCAGAGAACCAGATACGCAGTATTTT. The chain links TRBV15 to TRBJ2-3; D is undetermined. CDR1 and CDR2 from the germline V gene are LNHNV and YYDKDF (reference sequence). This CDR3 comprises 12 residues. V lost 0 bases and J 4 bases, leaving 2 bases between the germline ends.

This clonotype appeared many times. The chain combines TRBV11-2 with TRBJ2-7, with 11 bases lining up with TRBD2. The junction had 8 bases not matched to a gene; V was cut back by 8 bases and J by 5 bases. Per germline, CDR1 SGHAT and CDR2 FQNNGV. The CDR3 length is 14 residues. The CDR3 DNA reads as TGTGCCAGCGTCCCTAGCGGGAGGTTCCACGAGCAGTACTTC. Encoded protein: CASVPSGRFHEQYF.

This clonotype has ten or more counts. The V and J genes are TRBV7-6 and TRBJ2-1, with D possibly TRBD1 on 5 matching bases. The germline gives CDR1 SGHVS, CDR2 FNYEAQ. Deletions cut 0 bases from V and 4 bases from J, with 10 bases between. This CDR3 comprises 15 residues. CDR3 DNA sequence: TGTGCCAGCAGCTTAGCGCGACAGACGTACAATGAGCAGTTCTTC. Translating it yields CASSLARQTYNEQFF.

This clonotype was seen ten or more times. An end of the junction does not agree with germline; a read error may underlie this. The chain employs TRBV7-7 and TRBJ2-3; 8 nucleotides agree with TRBD1. Per the germline V gene, CDR1 is SSHAT and CDR2 is FNYEAQ (reference sequence). This CDR3 contains 15 residues. CDR3 sequence (DNA): TGTGCTAGCAGCAAGGACAGGGTGGGGACAGATACGCAGTATTTT. Its protein product is CASSKDRVGTDTQYF.

This clonotype was seen at least ten times. The V call is TRBV30, the J call TRBJ2-1, with 9 bases matching TRBD2. Germline V CDR1 and CDR2: GTSNPN, SVGIG (reference sequence). With V trimmed by 1 base and J by 9 bases, 4 bases remained unmatched. CDR3 length: 13 residues. In DNA, the CDR3 is TGTGCCTGGAGTGCTGGACTAGCGAGTGAGCAGTTCTTC. Protein: CAWSAGLASEQFF.

The chain uses TRBV2 and TRBJ2-7; weak D call: TRBD1 (7 bases). The CDR3 totals 14 residues. V was shortened by 7 bases and J by 4 bases, with 17 bases between the two germline ends. Germline values: CDR1 SNHLY, CDR2 FYNNEI. CDR3 DNA: TGTGCCAGCAAGAATCCGACAGGGAGGTACGAGCAGTACTTC. The encoded protein is CASKNPTGRYEQYF.

The rearrangement uses TRBV11-2 and TRBJ2-5; 8 bases line up with TRBD2. Trimming cost V 4 bases and J 13 bases; bases outside gene matches: 8. The germline V gene has CDR1 SGHAT and CDR2 FQNNGV. The CDR3 runs 12 residues. The CDR3, as DNA: TGTGCCAGCAGCTCGGGACTAGGATCCCCGTACTTC. Translation gives CASSSGLGSPYF. Filled out from reference TRBV11-2 and TRBJ2-5, the complete variable domain reads EAGVAQSPRYKIIEKRQSVAFWCNPISGHATLYWYQQILGQGPKLLIQFQNNGVVDDSQLPKDRFSAERLKGVDSTLKIQPAKLEDSAVYLCASSSGLGSPYFGPGTRLLVL.

This clonotype was observed at least ten times. The chain joins TRBV20-1 to TRBJ2-7; perhaps TRBD2 as D (6 bases). Trimming cost V 3 bases and J 3 bases, with 12 bases left between them. Germline CDR1 reads DFQATT; CDR2 reads SNEGSKA (reference sequence). The CDR3 totals 13 residues. This CDR3 reads CSASGSRDYEQYF. In DNA form, the CDR3 reads TGCAGTGCTAGCGGGAGTAGGGACTACGAGCAGTACTTC.

This clonotype was seen many times. The chain has TRBV20-1 and TRBJ2-1; 8 bases fit TRBD2. V dropped 3 bases and J dropped 7; count of bases not matched to a gene: 8. Looked up from germline, CDR1 is DFQATT and CDR2 is SNEGSKA (reference sequence). CDR3 length: 14 residues. The CDR3 DNA is TGCAGTGCTAGTCGGGAGGGCCAGGGGAATGAGCAGTTCTTC. Protein: CSASREGQGNEQFF.

This clonotype appeared many times. The chain is built from TRBV6-2 or TRBV6-3 and TRBJ2-7, with D possibly TRBD2 on 6 matching bases. Germline loops: CDR1 MNHEY, CDR2 SVGEGT. V was clipped by 3 bases and J by 5 bases, with 14 bases between them. The CDR3 runs 14 residues. CDR3 residues: CASSYLREDNEQYF. CDR3 DNA sequence: TGTGCCAGCAGTTATTTGAGGGAGGACAACGAGCAGTACTTC.

About this clonotype itself: This sequence may be a read error, since a much larger clone differs from it by one base. The rearrangement joins TRBV20-1 to TRBJ2-1, with 7 bases fitting TRBD2. This CDR3 is built from 17 residues. CDR1 and CDR2 from the germline V gene are DFQATT and SNEGSKA (reference sequence). CDR3 DNA: TGCAGGGTCGGGATTAGCGGGTTCAATCACCTTTACAATGAGCAGTTCTTC. Translated, it gives CRVGISGFNHLYNEQFF.

This clonotype showed up just a few times. V usage is TRBV18 and J usage is TRBJ2-2; unclear D gene. The ends were cut back, 4 bases at V and 2 bases at J, with 17 bases in the middle. CDR1 KGHSH and CDR2 LQKENI come from the germline V gene. The CDR3 sequence is 17 residues long. The CDR3: CASSLRPRSTNTGELFF. CDR3 nucleotides: TGTGCCAGCTCACTTCGTCCTAGGTCGACAAACACCGGGGAGCTGTTTTTT.

The V call is TRBV20-1, the J call TRBJ2-2, with D possibly being TRBD2 (7 bases). Trimming left V 3 bases short and J 6 bases short, with 17 bases between. The CDR3 consists of 15 residues. The germline V gene encodes CDR1 DFQATT and CDR2 SNEGSKA (reference sequence). The CDR3 is CSASGLDRSAGELFF. CDR3 DNA: TGCAGTGCTAGCGGACTAGACAGGAGCGCCGGGGAGCTGTTTTTT.

This clonotype was counted ten times or more. The chain is built from TRBV6-1 and TRBJ2-3; TRBD2 matches at 7 bases. This CDR3 is 15 amino acids long. Germline V gene sequence: CDR1 MNHNS, CDR2 SASEGT. J gave up 6 bases and V 5 bases, and 11 bases lay outside the gene matches. This CDR3 reads CASSLLTGGVDTQYF. For the CDR3, the DNA is TGTGCCAGCAGTTTGTTAACGGGAGGTGTGGATACGCAGTATTTT.